These 26 T cell receptor beta chains came from one sample sequenced in a study of regulatory T cells in long-lasting Graves disease. As to time point: newly diagnosed GD, antithyroid drugs for less than 3 months. PBMCs provided the RNA from which the TCR library was made. Construction of TCR beta libraries relied on iRepertoire HTBI primers and on Arm-PCR targeting CDR3 regions. Via MiXCR, TCRdb re-called the multiplex PCR reads, giving one row per CDR3 protein. The table has roughly 530,000 distinct CDR3 sequences, 15% to 20% seen once. The same data also went into a second study, on T cells in Graves' hyperthyroidism and ophthalmopathy.

The sequencing used peripheral blood mononuclear cells (PBMCs), collected at new diagnosis, from a patient treated with antithyroid drugs. Receptor source: a woman aged 40-60 years with Graves disease.

This clonotype was counted many times. The chain couples TRBV7-2 to TRBJ2-5; D is unresolved. V dropped 1 base and J dropped 0 bases, with 3 bases sitting between them. In germline, CDR1 is SGHTA, CDR2 FQGNSA. The CDR3 sequence is 13 residues long. DNA for the CDR3: TGTGCCAGCAGCTTAGGGTACCAAGAGACCCAGTACTTC. Amino acids: CASSLGYQETQYF.

V gene TRBV7-8 combines with J gene TRBJ2-7; 10 nucleotides align to TRBD1. Germline values: CDR1 SGHVS, CDR2 FQNEAQ. With 6 bases clipped from V and 2 bases from J, the junction kept 7 bases outside the gene matches. The CDR3 has 15 residues. Written as DNA, the CDR3 is TGTGCCAGCAGTTTGACAGGGGGCGCCCCCTACGAGCAGTACTTC. Translating gives CASSLTGGAPYEQYF.

This clonotype was counted many times. The V call is TRBV28, the J call TRBJ2-7, with TRBD2 identical over 13 bases. The DNA end lines up better with TRBJ2-1; the J call may be wrong. Germline V CDR1 and CDR2: MDHEN, SYDVKM. The CDR3 is 17 residues long. CDR3 in amino acids: CASSSRPGLAGEGEQFF. The CDR3 DNA is TGTGCCAGCAGTTCCCGCCCTGGACTAGCGGGGGAAGGTGAGCAGTTCTTC.

This clonotype was counted many times. The V call is TRBV12-3 or TRBV12-4, the J call TRBJ2-1; possible D gene TRBD2, 5 bases. V lost 5 bases and J 0 bases, leaving 17 bases between the germline ends. CDR3 length: 17 residues. CDR3 bases: TGTGCCAGCAGTACTAGGACGGCGCCTAGCTCCTACAATGAGCAGTTCTTC. Translated: CASSTRTAPSSYNEQFF.

This clonotype was detected only a few times. The chain is built from TRBV10-3 and TRBJ2-3; 7 bases map to TRBD2. The CDR3 runs to 15 residues. J gave up 2 bases and V 7 bases, and 9 bases lay outside the gene matches. The V gene's germline CDR1 is ENHRY and CDR2 SYGVKD. The CDR3, as DNA: TGTGCCATCACACTCGACGGGGGGTTCACAGATACGCAGTATTTT. It yields the protein CAITLDGGFTDTQYF.

This clonotype was recorded many times. V and J are TRBV6-7 and TRBJ1-1; no clear D. TRBV6-7 is recorded as an ORF, its role being uncertain. V was trimmed by 5 bases and J by 1 base, leaving 14 bases between them. This CDR3 region has 15 residues. The CDR3 coding sequence is TGTGCCAGCAGTATCCATCGGAGGGCGAACACTGAAGCTTTCTTT. It codes for CASSIHRRANTEAFF.

This clonotype was seen only a few times. The CDR3 region has the DNA TGTGCCAGCAGTCCCCCGATCCAAGAGACCCAGTACTTC. As protein: CASSPPIQETQYF. This chain links TRBV12-3 or TRBV12-4 with TRBJ2-5; D is ambiguous. This CDR3 has 13 residues. V shed 5 bases and J shed 1 base, with 8 bases lying between them.

This clonotype was picked up many times. The rearrangement links TRBV27 to TRBJ2-1, with D perhaps assigned TRBD1 or TRBD2 (5 bases each). The germline CDR1 and CDR2 sequences are MNHEY and SMNVEV (reference sequence). The CDR3 is 15 amino acids. V dropped 3 bases and J dropped 4 bases, with 13 bases sitting between them. CDR3 coding DNA: TGTGCCAGCAGTTTTGGGGGACCCGTTTACAATGAGCAGTTCTTC. Its protein product is CASSFGGPVYNEQFF.

The sample holds many counts of this clonotype. This sequence joins TRBV3-1 and TRBJ1-3; D uncertain. The CDR3 has 16 amino acids. Between the trimmed V and J ends, which lost 5 bases and 0 bases, there was a span of 14 bases. CDR1 LGHDT and CDR2 YNNKEL come from the germline V gene (reference sequence). Written as DNA, the CDR3 is TGTGCCAGCAGCGTGGAGGGCCGGATCTCTGGAAACACCATATATTTT. It encodes CASSVEGRISGNTIYF.

V usage is TRBV5-1 and J usage is TRBJ2-7; 7 bases agree with TRBD1. CDR1 SGHRS and CDR2 YFSETQ come from the germline V gene. The junction had 8 bases not matched to a gene; V was cut back by 4 bases and J by 4 bases. The CDR3 runs to 14 residues. In DNA form, the CDR3 reads TGCGCCAGCAGCATAGGACAGGCGAATTACGAGCAGTACTTC. Translated, it gives CASSIGQANYEQYF.

This clonotype was detected only a few times. This chain links TRBV27 with TRBJ1-6, with D unresolved. V dropped 6 bases and J dropped 5 bases, with 11 bases sitting between them. CDR1 and CDR2 (germline): MNHEY, SMNVEV (reference sequence). This CDR3 spans 14 amino acids. Here the CDR3 reads CASRGSPHNSPLHF. The CDR3 DNA reads TGTGCCAGCAGGGGTTCTCCTCATAATTCACCCCTCCACTTT.

This chain uses TRBV19 with TRBJ1-4; a weak D match, TRBD1 (6 bases). Germline V gene sequence: CDR1 LNHDA, CDR2 SQIVND (reference sequence). The CDR3 extends over 14 amino acids. Trimming removed 5 bases at V and 7 bases at J, with 14 bases between. The CDR3 DNA reads as TGTGCCAGTAGTCCCCAGGGGCTCGGTGAAAAACTGTTTTTT. Its translation: CASSPQGLGEKLFF.

The sample holds many counts of this clonotype. CDR3 residues: CASSLGVTDTQYF. CDR3 DNA: TGTGCCAGCAGCTTGGGGGTTACAGATACGCAGTATTTT. The gene calls are TRBV28 and TRBJ2-3, with D perhaps assigned TRBD1 or TRBD2 (5 bases each). Between the trimmed V and J ends, which lost 6 bases and 3 bases, there was a span of 10 bases. This CDR3 region has 13 residues. The germline V gene has CDR1 MDHEN and CDR2 SYDVKM.

The gene calls are TRBV5-1 and TRBJ2-2, with D perhaps TRBD1 or TRBD2 (5 bases each). Germline-derived CDR1 and CDR2 are SGHRS and YFSETQ. There are 14 residues in the CDR3. V was clipped by 2 bases and J by 5 bases, with 10 bases between them. CDR3 loop: CASSFRDPTGELFF. Here the CDR3 DNA reads TGCGCCAGCAGCTTCAGGGACCCAACCGGGGAGCTGTTTTTT.

This clonotype was found a few times. The CDR3 sequence is CSVAGDGENIQYF. The DNA for the CDR3 is TGCAGCGTTGCAGGGGATGGGGAAAACATTCAGTACTTC. V and J are TRBV29-1 and TRBJ2-4; TRBD1 might be the D (6 bases). This CDR3 comprises 13 residues. Germline V CDR1 and CDR2: SQVTM, ANQGSEA. Trimming took off 4 bases at V and 5 bases at J, with 12 bases between the two ends.

This clonotype has a count of ten or more. The rearrangement uses TRBV7-9 and TRBJ2-7; D unclear. The CDR3 has 14 residues. Trimming cost V 4 bases and J 4 bases, with 14 bases left between them. The germline CDR1 and CDR2 sequences are SEHNR and FQNEAQ (reference sequence). The CDR3 DNA is TGTGCCAGCAGCTCCAGGCAGCGACCATACGAGCAGTACTTC. It specifies CASSSRQRPYEQYF.

This clonotype was observed many times. The rearrangement uses TRBV6-2 or TRBV6-3 and TRBJ1-1, with no clear D. Trimming took off 2 bases at V and 6 bases at J, with 10 bases between the two ends. Germline V CDR1 and CDR2: MNHEY, SVGEGT. The CDR3 totals 13 residues. CDR3 DNA: TGTGCCAGCAGTTACAGGGATAAGGCTGAAGCTTTCTTT. It translates to CASSYRDKAEAFF.

This clonotype was seen repeatedly, ten times or more. The chain uses TRBV12-3 or TRBV12-4 and TRBJ1-1; D might be TRBD1 (6 bases). This CDR3 has 13 amino acids. The V end lost 10 bases, the J end lost 0 bases, and 12 bases lay between the germline ends. The chain's CDR3 is CATGTLMNTEAFF. CDR3 DNA sequence: TGTGCCACGGGGACACTCATGAACACTGAAGCTTTCTTT.

This clonotype was found many times. This chain joins TRBV2 and TRBJ1-2; no definite D call. Germline loops: CDR1 SNHLY, CDR2 FYNNEI. The CDR3 runs to 12 residues. With 1 base removed from V and 3 bases from J, the gap between germline ends came to 3 bases. The CDR3 DNA reads TGTGCCAGCAGTGAAGACTACTATGGCTACACCTTC. Its translation is CASSEDYYGYTF.

This clonotype was recorded many times. The chain uses TRBV12-3 or TRBV12-4 and TRBJ1-5; D is undetermined. The ends were cut back, 0 bases at V and 2 bases at J, with 8 bases in the middle. The CDR3 contains 15 residues. The CDR3 loop reads CASSLARQRNQPQHF. CDR3 nucleotide sequence: TGTGCCAGCAGTTTAGCTCGTCAGCGCAATCAGCCCCAGCATTTT.

CDR3 protein: CASSVVGGAGPDEQYF. The CDR3 region has the DNA TGTGCCAGCAGCGTAGTCGGAGGGGCGGGACCCGACGAGCAGTACTTC. The J gene is TRBJ2-7, the V gene TRBV9, with D tentatively TRBD2 (6 bases). The germline V gene has CDR1 SGDLS and CDR2 YYNGEE. V dropped 0 bases and J dropped 5 bases, with 18 bases sitting between them. The CDR3 is 16 residues long.

This rearrangement joins TRBV6-1 to TRBJ2-3; D is perhaps TRBD2 (5 bases). From germline, CDR1 is MNHNS and CDR2 SASEGT. V was pared by 7 bases and J by 1 base, with 12 bases between. This CDR3 spans 14 amino acids. CDR3 sequence: CASKRAEGTDTQYF. The CDR3 DNA reads as TGTGCCAGCAAACGGGCGGAGGGCACAGATACGCAGTATTTT.

The sample holds a few counts of this clonotype. V and J are TRBV19 and TRBJ2-1; TRBD2 matches 9 bases. Looked up from germline, CDR1 is LNHDA and CDR2 is SQIVND (reference sequence). The CDR3 spans 13 residues. J gave up 10 bases and V 7 bases, and 8 bases lay outside the gene matches. The CDR3 coding sequence is TGTGCCAGTACGCCGGGACTAGCCAGGGAGCAGTTCTTC. Its protein is CASTPGLAREQFF.

The chain links TRBV27 to TRBJ1-6; no firm D call. V was trimmed by 6 bases and J by 6 bases, leaving 9 bases between them. CDR1 MNHEY and CDR2 SMNVEV come from the germline V gene (reference sequence). The CDR3 covers 13 residues. CDR3 sequence reads: CASRPVFNSPLHF. In DNA form, the CDR3 reads TGTGCCAGCAGGCCGGTATTTAATTCACCCCTCCACTTT.

This clonotype was counted a few times. The chain joins TRBV7-3 to TRBJ2-1; maybe TRBD1 (7 bases). Trimming took 8 bases from V and 3 from J, leaving 14 bases between them. Germline assignment: CDR1 SGHTA and CDR2 FQGTGA. The CDR3 runs to 14 residues. CDR3 protein: CASAQGGYYNEQFF. For the CDR3, the DNA is TGTGCCAGCGCCCAGGGGGGCTACTACAATGAGCAGTTCTTC.

This clonotype was counted many times. The rearrangement uses TRBV2 and TRBJ2-3; 8 bases align to TRBD2. CDR1 and CDR2 (germline): SNHLY, FYNNEI. The CDR3 runs 15 residues. After removal of 1 base from V and 6 bases from J, the junction contained 6 bases not matched to a gene. CDR3 amino acids: CASSEGGGSHDTQYF. The CDR3 DNA sequence: TGTGCCAGCAGTGAAGGCGGGGGGTCCCATGATACGCAGTATTTT.